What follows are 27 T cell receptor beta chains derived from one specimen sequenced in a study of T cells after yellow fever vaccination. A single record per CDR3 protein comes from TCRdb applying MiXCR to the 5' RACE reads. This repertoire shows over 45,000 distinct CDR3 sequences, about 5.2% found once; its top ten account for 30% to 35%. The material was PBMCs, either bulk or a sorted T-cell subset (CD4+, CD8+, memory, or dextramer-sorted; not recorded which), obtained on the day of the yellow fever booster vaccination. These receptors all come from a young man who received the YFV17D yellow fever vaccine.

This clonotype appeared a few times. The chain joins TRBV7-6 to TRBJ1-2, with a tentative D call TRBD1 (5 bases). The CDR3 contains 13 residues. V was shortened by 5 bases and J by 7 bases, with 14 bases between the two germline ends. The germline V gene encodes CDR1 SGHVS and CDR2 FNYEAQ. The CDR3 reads CASSPSGGTGYTF. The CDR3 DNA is TGTGCCAGCAGCCCTTCGGGGGGAACTGGCTACACCTTC.

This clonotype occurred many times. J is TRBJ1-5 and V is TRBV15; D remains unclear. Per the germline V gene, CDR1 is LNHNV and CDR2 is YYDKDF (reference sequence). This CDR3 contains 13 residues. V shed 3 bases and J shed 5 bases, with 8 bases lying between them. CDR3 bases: TGTGCCACCAGCAGGGAGAGCGATCAGCCCCAGCATTTT. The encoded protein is CATSRESDQPQHF.

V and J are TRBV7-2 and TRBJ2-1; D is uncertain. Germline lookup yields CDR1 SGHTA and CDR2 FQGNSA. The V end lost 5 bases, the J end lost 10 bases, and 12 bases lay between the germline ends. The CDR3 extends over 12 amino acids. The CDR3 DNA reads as TGTGCCAGCAGCCGGGTTCCCAGGGAGCAGTTCTTC. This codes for CASSRVPREQFF.

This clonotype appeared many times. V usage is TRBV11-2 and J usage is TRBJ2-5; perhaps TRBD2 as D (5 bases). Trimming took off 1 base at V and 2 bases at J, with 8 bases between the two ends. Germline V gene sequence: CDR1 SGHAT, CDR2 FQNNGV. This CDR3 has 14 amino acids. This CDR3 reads CASSLGTVQETQYF. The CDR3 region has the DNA TGTGCCAGCAGCTTAGGGACTGTTCAAGAGACCCAGTACTTC.

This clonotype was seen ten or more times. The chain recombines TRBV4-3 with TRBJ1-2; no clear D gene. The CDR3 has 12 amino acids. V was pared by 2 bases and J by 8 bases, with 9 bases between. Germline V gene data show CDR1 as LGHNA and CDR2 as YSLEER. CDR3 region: CASSQRGGGYTF. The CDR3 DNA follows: TGCGCCAGCAGCCAAAGAGGCGGCGGCTACACCTTC.

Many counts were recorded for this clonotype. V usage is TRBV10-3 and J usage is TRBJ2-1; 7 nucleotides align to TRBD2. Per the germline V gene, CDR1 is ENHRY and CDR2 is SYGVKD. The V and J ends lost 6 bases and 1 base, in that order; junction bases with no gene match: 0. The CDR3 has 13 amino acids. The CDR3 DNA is TGTGCCATCAGCGGGGGGTCCTACAATGAGCAGTTCTTC. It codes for CAISGGSYNEQFF.

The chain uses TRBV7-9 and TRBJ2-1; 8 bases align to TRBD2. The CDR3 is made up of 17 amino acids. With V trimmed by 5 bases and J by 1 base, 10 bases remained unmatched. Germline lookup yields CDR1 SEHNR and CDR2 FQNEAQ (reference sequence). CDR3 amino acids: CASSPRLAGNSYNEQFF. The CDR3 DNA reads TGTGCCAGCAGCCCCCGATTAGCGGGGAATTCCTACAATGAGCAGTTCTTC.

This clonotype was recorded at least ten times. CDR3 nucleotides: TGTGCCAGCAGCGCCGGTAGGGCCTACGAGCAGTACGTC. This gives the protein CASSAGRAYEQYV. The chain carries TRBV11-2 and TRBJ2-7; D gene uncertain. Germline CDR1 and CDR2: SGHAT and FQNNGV. The CDR3 runs 13 residues. Trimming took 5 bases from V and 2 from J, leaving 10 bases between them.

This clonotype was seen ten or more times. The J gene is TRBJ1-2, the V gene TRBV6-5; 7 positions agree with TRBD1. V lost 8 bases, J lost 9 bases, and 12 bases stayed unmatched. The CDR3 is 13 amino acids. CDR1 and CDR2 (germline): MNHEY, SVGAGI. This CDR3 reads CASSDFGQDRYTF. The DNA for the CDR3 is TGTGCCAGCTCTGATTTTGGACAGGACCGCTACACCTTC.

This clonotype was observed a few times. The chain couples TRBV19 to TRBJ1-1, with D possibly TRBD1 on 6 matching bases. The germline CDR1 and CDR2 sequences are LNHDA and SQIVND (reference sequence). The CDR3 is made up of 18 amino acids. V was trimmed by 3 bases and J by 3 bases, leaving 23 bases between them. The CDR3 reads CASSMGGGVNLVYTEAFF. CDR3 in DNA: TGTGCCAGTAGTATGGGAGGGGGTGTCAACCTCGTCTACACTGAAGCTTTCTTT.

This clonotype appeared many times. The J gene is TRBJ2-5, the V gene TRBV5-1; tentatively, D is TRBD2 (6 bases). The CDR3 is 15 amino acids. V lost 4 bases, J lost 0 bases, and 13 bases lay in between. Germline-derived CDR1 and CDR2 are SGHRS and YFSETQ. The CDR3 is CASSPTGGNQETQYF. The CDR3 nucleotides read TGCGCCAGCAGCCCTACAGGAGGGAACCAAGAGACCCAGTACTTC.

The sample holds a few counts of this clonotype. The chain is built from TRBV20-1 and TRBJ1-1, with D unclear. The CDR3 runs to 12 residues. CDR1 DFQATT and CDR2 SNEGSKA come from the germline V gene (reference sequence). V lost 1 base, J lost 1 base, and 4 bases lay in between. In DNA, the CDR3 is TGCAGTGCTAGAGTAGAGAACACTGAAGCTTTCTTT. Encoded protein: CSARVENTEAFF.

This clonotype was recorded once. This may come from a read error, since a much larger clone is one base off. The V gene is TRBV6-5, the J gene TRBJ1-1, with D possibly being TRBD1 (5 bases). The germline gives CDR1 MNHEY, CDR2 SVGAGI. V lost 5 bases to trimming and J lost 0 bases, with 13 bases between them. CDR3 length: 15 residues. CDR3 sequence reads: CASSLDTDMNTEAFF. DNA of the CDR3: TGTGCCAGCAGTCTCGACACGGACATGAACACTGAAGCTTTCTTT.

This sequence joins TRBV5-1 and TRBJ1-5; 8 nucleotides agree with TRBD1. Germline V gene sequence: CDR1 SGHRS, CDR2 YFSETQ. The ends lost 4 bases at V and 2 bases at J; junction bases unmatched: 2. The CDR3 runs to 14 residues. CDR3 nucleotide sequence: TGCGCCAGCAGCCCGGACAGGGGCAATCAGCCCCAGCATTTT. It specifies CASSPDRGNQPQHF.

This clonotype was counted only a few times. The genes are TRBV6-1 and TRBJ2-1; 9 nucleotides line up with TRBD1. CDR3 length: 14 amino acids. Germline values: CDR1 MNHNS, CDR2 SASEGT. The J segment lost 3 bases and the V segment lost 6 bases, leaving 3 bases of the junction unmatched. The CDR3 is CASRTGQGYNEQFF. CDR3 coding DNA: TGTGCCAGCAGGACGGGACAGGGCTACAATGAGCAGTTCTTC.

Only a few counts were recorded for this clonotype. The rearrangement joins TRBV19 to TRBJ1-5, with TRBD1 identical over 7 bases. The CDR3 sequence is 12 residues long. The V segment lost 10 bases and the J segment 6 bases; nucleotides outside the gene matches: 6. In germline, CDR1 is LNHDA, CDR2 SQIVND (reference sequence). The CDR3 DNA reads TGTGCCACCGGGACAGATATTCAGCCCCAGCATTTT. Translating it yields CATGTDIQPQHF.

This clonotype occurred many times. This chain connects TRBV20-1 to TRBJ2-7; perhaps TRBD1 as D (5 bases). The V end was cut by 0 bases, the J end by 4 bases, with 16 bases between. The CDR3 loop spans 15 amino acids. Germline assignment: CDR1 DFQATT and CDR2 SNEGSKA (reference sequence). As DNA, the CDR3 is TGCAGTGCTAGAGATAGTGGGGCAAACTCATACGAGCAGTACTTC. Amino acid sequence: CSARDSGANSYEQYF.

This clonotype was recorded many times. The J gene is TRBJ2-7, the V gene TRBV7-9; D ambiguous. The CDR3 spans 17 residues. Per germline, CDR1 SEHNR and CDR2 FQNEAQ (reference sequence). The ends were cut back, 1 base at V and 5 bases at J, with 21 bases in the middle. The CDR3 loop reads CASSLGPVGFPSDEQYF. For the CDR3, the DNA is TGTGCCAGCAGCTTAGGACCGGTTGGGTTTCCCTCGGACGAGCAGTACTTC.

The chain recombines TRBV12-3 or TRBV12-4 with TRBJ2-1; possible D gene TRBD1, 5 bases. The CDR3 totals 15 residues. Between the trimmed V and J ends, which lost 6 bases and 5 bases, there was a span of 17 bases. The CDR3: CASSPGMGYNNEQFF. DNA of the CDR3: TGTGCCAGCAGCCCAGGGATGGGTTACAACAATGAGCAGTTCTTC.

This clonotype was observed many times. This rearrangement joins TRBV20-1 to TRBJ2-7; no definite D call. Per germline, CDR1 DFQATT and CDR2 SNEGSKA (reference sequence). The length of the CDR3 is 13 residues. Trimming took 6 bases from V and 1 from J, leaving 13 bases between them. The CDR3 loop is CSAGEASSYEQYV. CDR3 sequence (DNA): TGCAGTGCAGGAGAGGCCAGTTCCTACGAGCAGTACGTC.

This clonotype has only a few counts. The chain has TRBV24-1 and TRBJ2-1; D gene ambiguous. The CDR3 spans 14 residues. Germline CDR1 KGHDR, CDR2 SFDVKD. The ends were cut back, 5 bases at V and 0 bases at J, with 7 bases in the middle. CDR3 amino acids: CATSAWDSYNEQFF. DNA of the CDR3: TGTGCCACCAGTGCTTGGGACTCCTACAATGAGCAGTTCTTC.

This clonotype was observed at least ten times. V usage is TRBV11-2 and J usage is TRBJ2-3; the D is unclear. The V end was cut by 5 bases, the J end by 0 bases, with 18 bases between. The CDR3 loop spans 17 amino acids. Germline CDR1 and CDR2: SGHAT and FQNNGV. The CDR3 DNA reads TGTGCCAGCAGCCGCGCAAGGTCAGTGGTGAGCACAGATACGCAGTATTTT. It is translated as CASSRARSVVSTDTQYF.

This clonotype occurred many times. CDR3 protein: CASSPGTGNSPLHF. CDR3 bases: TGCGCCAGCAGCCCCGGGACAGGAAATTCACCCCTCCACTTT. The chain recombines TRBV4-1 with TRBJ1-6; 8 bases fit TRBD1. The CDR3 spans 14 residues. The V segment lost 4 bases and the J segment 7 bases; nucleotides outside the gene matches: 3. CDR1 is MGHRA and CDR2 is YSYEKL in the germline V gene.

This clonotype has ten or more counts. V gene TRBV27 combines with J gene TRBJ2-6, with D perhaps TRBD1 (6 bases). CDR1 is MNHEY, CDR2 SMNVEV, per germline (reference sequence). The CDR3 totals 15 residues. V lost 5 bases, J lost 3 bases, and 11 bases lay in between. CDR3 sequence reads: CASSLTGGGANVLTF. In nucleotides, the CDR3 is TGTGCCAGCAGTCTGACAGGTGGTGGGGCCAACGTCCTGACTTTC.

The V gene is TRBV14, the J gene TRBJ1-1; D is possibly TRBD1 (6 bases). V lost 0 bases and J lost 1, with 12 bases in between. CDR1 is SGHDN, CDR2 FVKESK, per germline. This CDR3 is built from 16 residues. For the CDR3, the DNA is TGTGCCAGCAGCCAAGATGGAGGGGGTCGGAACACTGAAGCTTTCTTT. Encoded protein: CASSQDGGGRNTEAFF.

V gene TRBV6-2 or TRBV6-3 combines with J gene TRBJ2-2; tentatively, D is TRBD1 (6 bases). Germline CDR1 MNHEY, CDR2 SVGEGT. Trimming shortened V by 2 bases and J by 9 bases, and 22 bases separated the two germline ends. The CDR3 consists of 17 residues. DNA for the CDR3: TGTGCCAGCAGTTACGTCGGGCAGGGGCCCAAACACCGGGAGCTGTTTTTT. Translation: CASSYVGQGPKHRELFF.

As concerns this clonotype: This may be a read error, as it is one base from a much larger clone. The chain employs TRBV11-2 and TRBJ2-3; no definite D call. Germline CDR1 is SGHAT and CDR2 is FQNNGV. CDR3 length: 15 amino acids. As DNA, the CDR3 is TGTGCCAGCAGCCTAGAGCCCCGAGACACAGATACGCAGTCTTTT. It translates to CASSLEPRDTDTQSF.